The 26 T cell receptor beta chains below all came from one sample that was sequenced in a study of T-cell reconstitution after alpha-beta-depleted transplantation in children. Unique molecular identifiers were used in preparing the TCRbeta library. MiXCR, applied by TCRdb to the PCR reads, yields one record per CDR3 protein. The sample contains 330,000 or so distinct CDR3 sequences, almost 8% of which appear only once. Their antigens are not known. Findings and caveats of the study: One year after transplant, T-cell counts and diversity came mostly from newly produced T cells.

Sequences were derived from peripheral blood, sampled 360 days after TCRalphabeta/CD19-depleted stem cell transplant. The source of these receptors is a female patient between 2 and 15 years old who had a stem cell transplant for Fanconi anemia, so the T cells may come from the graft donor.

This clonotype was recorded many times. The chain is built from TRBV20-1 and TRBJ2-1; 10 nucleotides align to TRBD2. This CDR3 is built from 17 residues. V dropped 3 bases and J dropped 1; count of bases not matched to a gene: 9. Germline V gene lookup returns CDR1 DFQATT and CDR2 SNEGSKA (reference sequence). CDR3 DNA sequence: TGCAGTGCTAGCGGTAGTCTAGCGGGAGTGTCCTACAATGAGCAGTTCTTC. Protein sequence: CSASGSLAGVSYNEQFF.

In its sample, this clonotype was seen many times. The chain combines TRBV2 with TRBJ1-2, with D possibly TRBD1 on 5 matching bases. In germline, CDR1 is SNHLY, CDR2 FYNNEI. The CDR3 loop spans 14 amino acids. Trimming removed 2 bases from V and 8 bases from J, with 15 bases in between. CDR3 residues: CASSELEQGEGYTF. CDR3 nucleotide sequence: TGTGCCAGCAGTGAATTGGAGCAGGGTGAAGGCTACACCTTC.

There are many counts of this clonotype. CDR3 loop: CASRETAPGEAFF. CDR3 DNA sequence: TGTGCCAGCAGAGAAACAGCGCCAGGCGAAGCTTTCTTT. V is TRBV6-1 and J is TRBJ1-1, with unresolved D. Germline CDR1 and CDR2: MNHNS and SASEGT. V dropped 6 bases and J dropped 8 bases, with 16 bases sitting between them. The length of the CDR3 is 13 residues.

This clonotype was counted ten times or more. The gene calls are TRBV6-5 and TRBJ1-1; D not certain. Trimming took 0 bases from V and 4 from J, leaving 15 bases between them. Germline V gene sequence: CDR1 MNHEY, CDR2 SVGAGI. The CDR3 length is 16 residues. The CDR3 DNA reads TGTGCCAGCAGTTACTCGAGGTTCCGGGGTCCCACTGAAGCTTTCTTT. Amino acid sequence: CASSYSRFRGPTEAFF.

This clonotype was found many times. The V and J genes are TRBV5-1 and TRBJ2-5; D remains ambiguous. The germline CDR1 and CDR2 sequences are SGHRS and YFSETQ. V lost 3 bases, J lost 3 bases, and 15 bases lay in between. The CDR3 is made up of 15 amino acids. CDR3 protein: CASSWAALEEETQYF. The CDR3 DNA reads as TGCGCCAGCAGCTGGGCAGCTCTAGAGGAAGAGACCCAGTACTTC.

Points on this clonotype: A much larger clone differs from this one at a single base, so this may be a read error. This CDR3 is missing its conserved last phenylalanine or tryptophan, likely due to a read error. This chain links TRBV7-2 with TRBJ1-4; D remains ambiguous. Germline V lookup: CDR1 SGHTA, CDR2 FQGNSA. Trimming removed 1 base at V and 3 bases at J, with 9 bases between. The CDR3 runs to 15 residues. The CDR3 DNA is TGTGCCAGCAGCTTAGTGGGCAGGCCTAATGAAAAACTGTTTTCT. This encodes CASSLVGRPNEKLFS.

At least ten counts were recorded for this clonotype. The chain combines TRBV28 with TRBJ2-3, with 14 bases aligning to TRBD2. Germline V gene lookup returns CDR1 MDHEN and CDR2 SYDVKM. The CDR3 is made up of 16 amino acids. Trimming at V came to 11 bases and at J to 2 bases, leaving 9 bases not matched to a gene. CDR3 nucleotide sequence: TGTGCCTCTGGGGGACTAGCGGGGGATATCACAGATACGCAGTATTTT. As protein: CASGGLAGDITDTQYF.

This chain's CDR3 is CASSFISGTQYEQYF. CDR3 nucleotide sequence: TGTGCCAGCAGCTTTATCTCCGGGACTCAGTACGAGCAGTACTTC. The chain joins TRBV7-8 to TRBJ2-7; D perhaps matches TRBD2 (6 bases). Germline V CDR1 and CDR2: SGHVS, FQNEAQ. The V and J ends lost 3 bases and 4 bases respectively, with 16 bases between them. The length of the CDR3 is 15 residues. The full variable domain, rest sourced from reference TRBV7-8 and TRBJ2-7, is GAGVSQSPRYKVAKRGQDVALRCDPISGHVSLFWYQQALGQGPEFLTYFQNEAQLDKSGLPSDRFFAERPEGSVSTLKIQRTQQEDSAVYLCASSFISGTQYEQYFGPGTRLTVT.

This clonotype was detected many times. The CDR3 sequence: CASSRKVPGDTQYF. The CDR3 DNA reads as TGCGCCAGCAGCCGTAAGGTTCCCGGGGATACGCAGTATTTT. J is TRBJ2-3 and V is TRBV5-1; D call uncertain. The V end lost 4 bases, the J end lost 6 bases, and 15 bases lay between the germline ends. This CDR3 is 14 amino acids long. CDR1 is SGHRS, CDR2 YFSETQ, per germline.

This clonotype was detected a few times. The chain combines TRBV30 with TRBJ2-2; 12 nucleotides align to TRBD2. Trimming removed 8 bases from V and 4 bases from J; junction bases left unmatched: 5. The CDR3 is made up of 14 amino acids. The germline V gene has CDR1 GTSNPN and CDR2 SVGIG (reference sequence). CDR3 amino acids: CAGGLAGPTGELFF. The CDR3, as DNA: TGTGCCGGAGGACTAGCGGGGCCCACCGGGGAGCTGTTTTTT.

This clonotype was seen ten or more times. The rearrangement links TRBV5-6 to TRBJ2-1, with TRBD2 matching over 11 bases. The V gene end was trimmed by 3 bases and the J gene end by 5 bases; junction bases not matched to a gene: 4. Germline V gene sequence: CDR1 SGHDT, CDR2 YYEEEE. The CDR3 is 15 amino acids. The CDR3 spells CASSWGLADDNEQFF. In nucleotides, the CDR3 is TGTGCCAGCAGCTGGGGACTAGCGGATGACAATGAGCAGTTCTTC.

The chain employs TRBV11-2 and TRBJ1-2, with D possibly matching TRBD1 (6 bases). Trimming cost V 5 bases and J 4 bases, with 14 bases left between them. The CDR3 is 14 amino acids. The germline V gene encodes CDR1 SGHAT and CDR2 FQNNGV. CDR3 DNA sequence: TGTGCCAGCAGCATTAGCAGGGGCGCCTATGGCTACACCTTC. Its translation is CASSISRGAYGYTF.

This clonotype has at least ten counts. One end of the junction varies from germline; a read error may be responsible. The CDR3, as DNA: TGTGCGATCAGGCCCGGGGAGGGCCGGTTCACAACGGGCACAGATACGCAGTATTTT. The encoded protein is CAIRPGEGRFTTGTDTQYF. This chain connects TRBV10-3 to TRBJ2-3, with 7 bases fitting TRBD2. Germline CDR1 ENHRY, CDR2 SYGVKD. The length of the CDR3 is 19 residues.

This clonotype was detected a few times. The V and J genes are TRBV2 and TRBJ2-1; no clear D gene. Germline assignment: CDR1 SNHLY and CDR2 FYNNEI. V lost 1 base, J lost 5 bases, and 12 bases lay in between. The CDR3 is 15 residues long. The CDR3: CASSEEGITNNEQFF. DNA for the CDR3: TGTGCCAGCAGTGAAGAGGGAATAACAAACAATGAGCAGTTCTTC. The full variable domain, its missing parts supplied by reference TRBV2 and TRBJ2-1, is EPEVTQTPSHQVTQMGQEVILRCVPISNHLYFYWYRQILGQKVEFLVSFYNNEISEKSEIFDDQFSVERPDGSNFTLKIRSTKLEDSAMYFCASSEEGITNNEQFFGPGTRLTVL.

This clonotype occurred many times. The rearrangement links TRBV20-1 to TRBJ1-2; the D gene is possibly TRBD1 (6 bases). CDR1 and CDR2 from the germline V gene are DFQATT and SNEGSKA (reference sequence). V was trimmed by 2 bases and J by 6 bases, leaving 16 bases between them. The CDR3 has 14 residues. CDR3 DNA sequence: TGCAGTGCTAGAAGGCGGGGACAACCCCATGGCTACACCTTC. Its protein product is CSARRRGQPHGYTF.

The table lists this clonotype with many counts. This rearrangement joins TRBV6-5 to TRBJ2-3; tentatively, D is TRBD1 (6 bases). The CDR3 has 15 amino acids. The V and J ends lost 4 bases and 4 bases respectively, with 15 bases between them. CDR1 and CDR2 (germline): MNHEY, SVGAGI. In DNA form, the CDR3 reads TGTGCCAGCAGTTGGAAACAGGGTTACGCAGATACGCAGTATTTT. Translation: CASSWKQGYADTQYF.

In its sample, this clonotype was seen many times. J is TRBJ2-2 and V is TRBV20-1, with 12 bases fitting TRBD2. The germline V gene encodes CDR1 DFQATT and CDR2 SNEGSKA (reference sequence). This CDR3 is built from 15 residues. The trim removed 2 bases at V and 8 bases at J, leaving 6 bases unmatched. For the CDR3, the DNA is TGCAGTGCTAGATCTAGCGGGGGGGCAGGAGGGGAGCTGTTTTTT. This sequence encodes CSARSSGGAGGELFF.

This clonotype was seen ten or more times. The CDR3 reads CSGGAVETQYF. The CDR3 DNA follows: TGCAGCGGGGGGGCCGTGGAGACCCAGTACTTC. The chain recombines TRBV20-1 with TRBJ2-5; 8 positions agree with TRBD2. The CDR3 runs to 11 residues. Germline V lookup: CDR1 DFQATT, CDR2 SNEGSKA (reference sequence).

The chain has TRBV7-2 and TRBJ2-7; a possible D gene is TRBD1 (5 bases). The CDR3 is made up of 15 amino acids. Trimming shortened V by 2 bases and J by 4 bases, and 15 bases separated the two germline ends. The germline V gene has CDR1 SGHTA and CDR2 FQGNSA. The CDR3 loop is CASSLRQGRSYEQYV. CDR3 coding DNA: TGTGCCAGCAGCTTACGGCAGGGTCGGTCGTACGAGCAGTACGTC.

This clonotype was recorded a few times. This sequence joins TRBV6-2 or TRBV6-3 and TRBJ2-6; 7 bases align to TRBD1. The V gene's germline CDR1 is MNHEY and CDR2 SVGEGT. With V trimmed by 5 bases and J by 4 bases, 5 bases remained unmatched. The CDR3 contains 15 residues. In nucleotides, the CDR3 is TGTGCCAGCAGTCCTACAGGGGCAGGGGCCAACGTCCTGACTTTC. This encodes CASSPTGAGANVLTF.

Many counts were recorded for this clonotype. This rearrangement joins TRBV12-3 or TRBV12-4 to TRBJ2-7, with D perhaps TRBD2 (6 bases). CDR3 length: 15 amino acids. V lost 6 bases and J lost 3, with 18 bases in between. CDR3 sequence reads: CASSPRRGIVYEQYF. The CDR3 DNA reads as TGTGCCAGCAGCCCGCGGCGGGGCATCGTCTACGAGCAGTACTTC.

The chain has TRBV7-9 and TRBJ2-7; D remains ambiguous. The CDR3 is made up of 14 amino acids. Germline CDR1 and CDR2: SEHNR and FQNEAQ (reference sequence). V was clipped by 8 bases and J by 0 bases, with 14 bases between them. The CDR3 sequence is CASRSSGDSYEQYF. The DNA for the CDR3 is TGTGCCAGCCGATCCTCGGGCGACTCCTACGAGCAGTACTTC.

This clonotype has a count of ten or more. V is TRBV20-1 and J is TRBJ1-1; D unclear. Trimming removed 0 bases at V and 1 base at J, with 9 bases between. This CDR3 spans 14 amino acids. The germline V gene encodes CDR1 DFQATT and CDR2 SNEGSKA (reference sequence). DNA for the CDR3: TGCAGTGCTAGAGATTGGGGATCGAACACTGAAGCTTTCTTT. Protein sequence: CSARDWGSNTEAFF.

This clonotype has a count of ten or more. The chain recombines TRBV29-1 with TRBJ1-2; D unresolved. This CDR3 comprises 11 residues. CDR1 is SQVTM, CDR2 ANQGSEA, per germline. Trimming cost V 3 bases and J 8 bases, with 10 bases left between them. CDR3 nucleotides: TGCAGCGTTGATGCCCGTGGAGGCTACACCTTC. This sequence encodes CSVDARGGYTF.

In this sample, this clonotype turned up many times. CDR3 loop: CASSDTSGFDTQYF. The CDR3 DNA reads TGTGCCAGCAGTGACACCTCGGGGTTCGATACGCAGTATTTT. The chain combines TRBV28 with TRBJ2-3; weak D call: TRBD2 (5 bases). With 5 bases removed from V and 6 bases from J, the gap between germline ends came to 15 bases. This CDR3 spans 14 amino acids. CDR1 and CDR2 (germline): MDHEN, SYDVKM.

The CDR3 reads CASSFSSGGTDTQYF. The DNA for the CDR3 is TGTGCCAGCAGCTTCTCTAGCGGGGGTACAGATACGCAGTATTTT. The gene calls are TRBV7-2 and TRBJ2-3, with 10 positions matching TRBD2. V was pared by 3 bases and J by 3 bases, with 3 bases of the junction left unmatched. Germline CDR1 and CDR2: SGHTA and FQGNSA. The CDR3 is made up of 15 amino acids. The full variable domain, rest sourced from reference TRBV7-2 and TRBJ2-3, is GAGVSQSPSNKVTEKGKDVELRCDPISGHTALYWYRQSLGQGLEFLIYFQGNSAPDKSGLPSDRFSAERTGGSVSTLTIQRTQQEDSAVYLCASSFSSGGTDTQYFGPGTRLTVL.